The clone carrying this T cell receptor (beta chain) was counted a single time. Its specificity is unknown. This record belongs to a study of T cell responses to AZD1222 COVID-19 vaccine. Study observations and caveats: Females outnumbered males among donors, who were mostly white British; clonal diversity was possibly underestimated. Only after the peak T cell response were repertoires sampled. Baseline seropositivity occurred in only a handful of AZD1222 recipients.

The CDR3 is made up of 14 amino acids. V gave up 2 bases and J gave up 1 base, with 8 bases separating them. CDR1 and CDR2 from the germline V gene are MNHEY and SVGAGI. Measured with immunoSEQ multiplex PCR; TCRdb has only the in-frame clones, and not every one. The repertoire has about 88,000 clones, about nine tenths of them found once; the top ten carry over 2%. The sample here was peripheral blood, taken on day 0 of AZD1222 vaccination. The chain links TRBV6-5 to TRBJ1-2, with D possibly being TRBD1 (6 bases). The TCR originated in an adult in good health. CDR3 DNA sequence: TGTGCCAGCAGTTACAGGGACAATAACTATGGCTACACCTTC. Protein: CASSYRDNNYGYTF.